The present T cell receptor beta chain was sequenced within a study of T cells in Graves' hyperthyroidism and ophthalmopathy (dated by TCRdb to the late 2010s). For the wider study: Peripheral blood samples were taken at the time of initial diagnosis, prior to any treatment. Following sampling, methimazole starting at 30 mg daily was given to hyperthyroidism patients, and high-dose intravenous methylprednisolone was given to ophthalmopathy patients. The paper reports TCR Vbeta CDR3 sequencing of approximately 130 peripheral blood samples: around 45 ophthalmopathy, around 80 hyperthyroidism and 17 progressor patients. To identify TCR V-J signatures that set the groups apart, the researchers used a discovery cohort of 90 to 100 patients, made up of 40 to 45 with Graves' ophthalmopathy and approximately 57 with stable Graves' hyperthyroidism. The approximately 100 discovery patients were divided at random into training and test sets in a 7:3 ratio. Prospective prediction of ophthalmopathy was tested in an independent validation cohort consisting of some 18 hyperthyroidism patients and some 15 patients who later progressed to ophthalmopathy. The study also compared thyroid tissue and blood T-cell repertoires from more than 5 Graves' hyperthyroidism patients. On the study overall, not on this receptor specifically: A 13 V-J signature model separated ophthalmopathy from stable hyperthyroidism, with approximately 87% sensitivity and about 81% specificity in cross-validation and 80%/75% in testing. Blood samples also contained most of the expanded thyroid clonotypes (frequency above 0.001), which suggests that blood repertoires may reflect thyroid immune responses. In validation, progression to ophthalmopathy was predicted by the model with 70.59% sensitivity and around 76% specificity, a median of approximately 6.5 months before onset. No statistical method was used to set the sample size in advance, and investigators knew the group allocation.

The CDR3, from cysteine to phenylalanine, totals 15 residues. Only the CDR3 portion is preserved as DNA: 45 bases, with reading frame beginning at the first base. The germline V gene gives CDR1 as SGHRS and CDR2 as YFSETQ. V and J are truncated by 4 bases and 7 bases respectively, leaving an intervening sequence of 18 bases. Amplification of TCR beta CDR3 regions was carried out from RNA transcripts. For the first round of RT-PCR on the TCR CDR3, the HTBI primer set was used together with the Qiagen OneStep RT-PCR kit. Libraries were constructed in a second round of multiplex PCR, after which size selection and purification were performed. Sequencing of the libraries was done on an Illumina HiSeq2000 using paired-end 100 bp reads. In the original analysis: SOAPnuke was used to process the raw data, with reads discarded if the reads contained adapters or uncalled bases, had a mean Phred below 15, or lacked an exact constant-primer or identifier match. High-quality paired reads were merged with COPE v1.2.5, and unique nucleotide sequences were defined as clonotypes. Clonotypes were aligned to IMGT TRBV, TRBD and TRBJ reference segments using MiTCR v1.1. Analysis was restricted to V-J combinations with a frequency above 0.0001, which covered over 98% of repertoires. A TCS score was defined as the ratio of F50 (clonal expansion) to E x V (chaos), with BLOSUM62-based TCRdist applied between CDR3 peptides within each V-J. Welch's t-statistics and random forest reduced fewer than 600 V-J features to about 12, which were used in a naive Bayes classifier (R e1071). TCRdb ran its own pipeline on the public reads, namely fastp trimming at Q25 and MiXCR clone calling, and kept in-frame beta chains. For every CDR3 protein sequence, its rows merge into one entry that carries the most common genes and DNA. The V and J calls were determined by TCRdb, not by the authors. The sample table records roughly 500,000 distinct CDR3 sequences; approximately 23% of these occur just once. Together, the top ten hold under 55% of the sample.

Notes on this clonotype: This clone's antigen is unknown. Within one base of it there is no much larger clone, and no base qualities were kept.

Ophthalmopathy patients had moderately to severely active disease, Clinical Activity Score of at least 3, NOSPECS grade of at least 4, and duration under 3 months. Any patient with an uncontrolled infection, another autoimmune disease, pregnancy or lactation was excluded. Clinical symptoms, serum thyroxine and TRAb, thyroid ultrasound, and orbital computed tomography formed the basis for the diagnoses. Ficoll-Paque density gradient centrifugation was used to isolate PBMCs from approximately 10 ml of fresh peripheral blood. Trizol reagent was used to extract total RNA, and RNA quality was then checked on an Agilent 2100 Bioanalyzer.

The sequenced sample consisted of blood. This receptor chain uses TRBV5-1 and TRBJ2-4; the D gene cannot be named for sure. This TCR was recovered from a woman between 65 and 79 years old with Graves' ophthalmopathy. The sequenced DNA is TGCGCCAGCAGCCCCGAGGATCGAGTCCTCAACATTCAGTACTTC. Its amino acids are CASSPEDRVLNIQYF.